The clone carrying this T cell receptor beta chain occurred once. The antigen is unknown. These data originate in a study of CD8 T cells in Susac syndrome. Study-level findings and limits: The Susac syndrome CD4+ T cell repertoires displayed no clonal expansion.

V was pared by 5 bases and J by 2 bases, with 9 bases of the junction left unmatched. The V gene's germline CDR1 is DFQATT and CDR2 SNEGSKA (reference sequence). The CDR3 consists of 15 residues. Random hexamers were used to reverse transcribe an amount of roughly 0.45 to 1 ug RNA. TCRdb itself ran the immunoSEQ multiplex PCR reads through MiXCR, one entry per CDR3 protein. Found here are approximately 260,000 distinct CDR3 sequences, approximately 95% of them singletons; the top ten hold around 0.093%. The chain combines TRBV20-1 with TRBJ1-5; 7 positions match TRBD1. The sample consisted of CD4+ T cells from PBMCs. This sequence originates from a human donor with Susac syndrome. The CDR3 region has the DNA TGCAGTGCTGGGAAAGGGGGCTATGGCAATCAGCCCCAGCATTTT. It yields the protein CSAGKGGYGNQPQHF.